This TCR beta chain was retrieved from a study of blood T cell repertoires in COVID-19. Across the study: Sample material is recorded as cDNA or gDNA derived from T cells, B-cell-depleted T cells, or PBMCs.

Germline V gene sequence: CDR1 MGHRA, CDR2 YSYEKL. CDR3 length: 17 residues. V lost 3 bases and J lost 3; bases outside the gene matches: 13. Generated by immunoSEQ multiplex PCR, the TCRdb table keeps only in-frame clones and is missing some. The table shows 120,000 or so clones, with about 79% occurring only once. This clonotype was obtained from a woman aged 65 to 85 with acute or convalescent COVID-19. The sequenced sample consisted of peripheral blood. The rearrangement uses TRBV4-1 and TRBJ1-1, with 7 bases aligning to TRBD1. Here the CDR3 reads CASSHQFYRDRDTEAFF. The DNA for the CDR3 is TGCGCCAGCAGCCATCAATTCTATAGAGACAGGGACACTGAAGCTTTCTTT.